These 10 T cell receptor beta chains came from one sample sequenced in a study of blood T cell repertoires in COVID-19. Clones were sequenced by immunoSEQ multiplex PCR, and TCRdb holds only the in-frame ones, with some missing. The sample has more than 150,000 clones, 84% seen once. The specimen was PBMCs or T cells enriched from blood (not recorded which). All receptors derive from a woman aged 45-59 years who had recovered from COVID-19.

The chain employs TRBV29-1 and TRBJ2-1; 7 positions match TRBD1. Unmatched junction bases numbered 5, after V lost 3 bases and J lost 6 bases. The CDR3 extends over 13 amino acids. The V gene's germline CDR1 is SQVTM and CDR2 ANQGSEA. The CDR3 nucleotides are TGCAGCGTTGACCGACAGGGTGGCAATGAGCAGTTCTTC. Translating gives CSVDRQGGNEQFF.

There are many counts of this clone. The chain recombines TRBV5-1 with TRBJ1-5; 11 nucleotides align to TRBD1. The CDR3 covers 15 residues. V was pared by 4 bases and J by 7 bases, with 7 bases of the junction left unmatched. The germline V gene encodes CDR1 SGHRS and CDR2 YFSETQ. CDR3 sequence reads: CASSPEGQGGQPQHF. CDR3 nucleotide sequence: TGCGCCAGCAGCCCGGAGGGACAGGGGGGACAGCCCCAGCATTTT.

The rearrangement links TRBV18 to TRBJ1-1; 7 bases agree with TRBD1. Germline V gives CDR1 KGHSH, CDR2 LQKENI. Trimming took 3 bases from V and 1 from J; bases not matched to a gene: 5. This CDR3 spans 15 amino acids. CDR3 region: CASSPAGQRNTEAFF. In DNA form, the CDR3 reads TGTGCCAGCTCACCCGCGGGACAGAGGAACACTGAAGCTTTCTTT.

V gene TRBV9 combines with J gene TRBJ2-7; no definite D call. The germline V gene has CDR1 SGDLS and CDR2 YYNGEE. This CDR3 is built from 14 residues. The germline V and J ends were trimmed by 5 bases and 7 bases, with 19 bases remaining between them. The CDR3 reads CASSFQAGFLEQYF. The CDR3 DNA reads TGTGCCAGCAGTTTCCAGGCCGGCTTCCTAGAGCAGTACTTC.

The V and J genes are TRBV7-6 and TRBJ2-7; 9 nucleotides agree with TRBD1. V shed 5 bases, J shed 7 bases, and the junction held 18 bases outside the gene matches. Germline CDR1 is SGHVS and CDR2 is FNYEAQ. The CDR3 consists of 17 residues. CDR3 bases: TGTGCCAGCAGCCTCGGGACAGGGCGATCCCTTTTTACGGAGCAGTACTTC. It translates to CASSLGTGRSLFTEQYF. Looking up the rest from reference TRBV7-6 and TRBJ2-7 gives the full variable domain: GAGVSQSPRYKVTKRGQDVALRCDPISGHVSLYWYRQALGQGPEFLTYFNYEAQQDKSGLPNDRFSAERPEGSISTLTIQRTEQRDSAMYRCASSLGTGRSLFTEQYFGPGTRLTVT.

This clone has just a few counts. Compared with germline, one end of the junction differs, possibly owing to a read error. The CDR3 region has the DNA TGCAGTGCTAGGACAGGGGGCCTAATCTTC. This translates into CSARTGGLIF. The V call is TRBV20-1, the J call TRBJ2-1; 10 bases are a match to TRBD1. The CDR3 totals 10 residues. Germline CDR1 is DFQATT and CDR2 is SNEGSKA (reference sequence).

On this clone itself: One end of the junction does not line up with germline, which may come from a read error. The chain recombines TRBV28 with TRBJ1-6; 8 nucleotides align to TRBD1. Germline V gives CDR1 MDHEN, CDR2 SYDVKM. The CDR3 spans 15 residues. In DNA, the CDR3 is TGTGCCAGCAGAGTAACCGGGACAGGCAATTCAGCCCTCCACTTT. This gives the protein CASRVTGTGNSALHF.

The rearrangement uses TRBV7-6 and TRBJ1-2, with 10 bases aligning to TRBD1. V was pared by 4 bases and J by 0 bases, with 11 bases of the junction left unmatched. CDR1 and CDR2 from the germline V gene are SGHVS and FNYEAQ. CDR3 length equals 18 residues. CDR3 sequence: CASSSFDRGQEANYGYTF. The CDR3 DNA is TGTGCCAGCAGCTCATTCGACAGGGGGCAAGAAGCTAACTATGGCTACACCTTC.

CDR3 DNA sequence: TGTGCCAGTAGTATAGGATACCGACAGGGACTCACTGAAGCTTTCTTT. The encoded protein is CASSIGYRQGLTEAFF. This chain uses TRBV19 with TRBJ1-1; 7 bases agree with TRBD1. Germline CDR1 LNHDA, CDR2 SQIVND (reference sequence). With V trimmed by 1 base and J by 4 bases, 9 bases remained unmatched. This CDR3 has 16 amino acids.

V usage is TRBV29-1 and J usage is TRBJ2-1, with 7 bases matching TRBD2. Germline V gene data show CDR1 as SQVTM and CDR2 as ANQGSEA. With 1 base clipped from V and 5 bases from J, the junction kept 14 bases outside the gene matches. The CDR3 has 17 amino acids. CDR3 sequence reads: CSVEGAVGGEGDNEQFF. The DNA for the CDR3 is TGCAGCGTTGAAGGAGCAGTTGGGGGGGAAGGAGACAATGAGCAGTTCTTC.